This TCR beta chain was retrieved from a study of cytomegalovirus exposure and HLA in healthy donors. Study conclusions and caveats: Three CMV-associated chains were confirmed in vitro to be specific for CMV antigens. Among CMV-associated TCR beta chains, most appeared HLA-restricted in a later analysis. One cluster of highly shared sequence variants probably arose as a sequencing artifact.

Note on this clone: Its cognate antigen is unknown.

Healthy bone marrow donors made up the donor group. The germline V and J ends were trimmed by 6 bases and 7 bases, with 10 bases remaining between them. CDR3 size: 13 residues. Germline V lookup: CDR1 MDHEN, CDR2 SYDVKM. Both 60 Vbeta primers and 13 Jbeta primers went into the PCR. The method was immunoSEQ multiplex PCR; TCRdb's version includes in-frame clones alone and lacks a portion of them. The sample carries over 150,000 clones, around 74% recorded once. Material: PBMCs. The clonotype was recovered from a male donor in good health and CMV-seronegative. The gene calls are TRBV28 and TRBJ1-6, with D unresolved. CDR3 DNA: TGTGCCAGCAGCTCAGAACAGAATTCACCCCTCCACTTT. Protein product: CASSSEQNSPLHF. Using reference TRBV28 and TRBJ1-6 for the parts outside the CDR3, the full variable domain is DVKVTQSSRYLVKRTGEKVFLECVQDMDHENMFWYRQDPGLGLRLIYFSYDVKMKEKGDIPEGYSVSREKKERFSLILESASTNQTSMYLCASSSEQNSPLHFGNGTRLTVT.